This paragraph covers one T cell receptor (beta chain) sequence. The data are from a study of blood T cell repertoires in COVID-19. Study in general: Italy, Spain and the United States were the sources of the convalescent and acute COVID-19 samples. PBMCs, B-cell-depleted T cells, or T cells provided the cDNA or gDNA that made up the material.

CDR3 length: 16 amino acids. V lost 6 bases and J lost 4; bases outside the gene matches: 13. In germline, CDR1 is SGHRS, CDR2 YFSETQ. Per the authors' pipeline: Reference gene primer amplification in the assay estimated nucleated cell counts. Assay used: immunoSEQ multiplex PCR; TCRdb lists only in-frame clones, some missing. The DNA gave D and trimming, while V, J and clone size come from that table. The repertoire holds 50,000 to 65,000 clones, with 90% to 95% as singletons. This clonotype was sampled from a man aged 50 to 60 with active COVID-19. The sequencing input was peripheral blood. The V and J genes are TRBV5-1 and TRBJ1-2; 9 bases are a match to TRBD1. CDR3 amino acids: CASTEAGTGFSYGYTF. CDR3 coding DNA: TGCGCCAGCACCGAGGCCGGGACAGGGTTTTCCTATGGCTACACCTTC.